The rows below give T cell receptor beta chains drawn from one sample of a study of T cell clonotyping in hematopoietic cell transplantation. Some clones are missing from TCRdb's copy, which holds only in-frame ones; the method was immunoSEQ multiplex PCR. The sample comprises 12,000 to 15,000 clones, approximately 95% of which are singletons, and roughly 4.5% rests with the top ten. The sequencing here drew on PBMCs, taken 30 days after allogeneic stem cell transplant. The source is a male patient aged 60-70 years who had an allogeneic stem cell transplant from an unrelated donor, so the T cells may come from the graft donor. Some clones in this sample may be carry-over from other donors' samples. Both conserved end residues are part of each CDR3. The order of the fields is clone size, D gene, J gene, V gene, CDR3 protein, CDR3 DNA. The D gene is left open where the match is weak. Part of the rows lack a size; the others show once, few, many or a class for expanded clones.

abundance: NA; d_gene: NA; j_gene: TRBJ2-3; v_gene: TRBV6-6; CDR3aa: CASSLASTDTQYF; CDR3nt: TGTGCCAGCAGTCTCGCTTCCACAGATACGCAGTATTTT
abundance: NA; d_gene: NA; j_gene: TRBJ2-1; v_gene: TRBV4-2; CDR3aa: CASSQGLEGEQFF; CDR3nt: TGTGCCAGCAGCCAAGGACTAGAGGGTGAGCAGTTCTTC
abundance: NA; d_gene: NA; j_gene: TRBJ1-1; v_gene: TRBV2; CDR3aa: CASRYRFMNTEAFF; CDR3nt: TGTGCCAGCAGATACAGGTTCATGAACACTGAAGCTTTCTTT
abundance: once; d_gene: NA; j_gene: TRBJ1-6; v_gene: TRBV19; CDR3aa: CASSSAGRQNSPLHF; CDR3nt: TGTGCCAGTAGCTCTGCAGGGAGGCAAAATTCACCCCTCCACTTT
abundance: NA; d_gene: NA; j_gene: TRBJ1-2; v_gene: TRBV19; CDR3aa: CASSPSALANYGYTF; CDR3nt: TGTGCCAGTAGTCCCTCGGCGCTAGCTAACTATGGCTACACCTTC
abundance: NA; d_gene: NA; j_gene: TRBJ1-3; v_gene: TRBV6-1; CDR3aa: CASSVARVGGNTIYF; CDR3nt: TGTGCCAGCAGTGTAGCGAGGGTAGGCGGAAACACCATATATTTT
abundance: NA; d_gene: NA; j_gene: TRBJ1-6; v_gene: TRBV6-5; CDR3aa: CATRSYNSPLHF; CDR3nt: TGTGCCACGCGCTCCTATAATTCACCCCTCCACTTT
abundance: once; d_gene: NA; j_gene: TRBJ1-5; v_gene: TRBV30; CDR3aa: CAWSVTANQPQHF; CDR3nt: TGTGCCTGGAGTGTTACAGCAAATCAGCCCCAGCATTTT
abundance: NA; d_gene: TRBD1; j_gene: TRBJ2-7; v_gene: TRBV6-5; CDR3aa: CASRPGTGTYEQYF; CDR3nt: TGTGCCAGCCGTCCCGGGACAGGTACCTACGAGCAGTACTTC
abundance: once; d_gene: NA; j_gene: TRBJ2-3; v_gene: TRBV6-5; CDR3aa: CASTNSDTQYF; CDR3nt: TGTGCCAGCACGAACTCAGATACGCAGTATTTT
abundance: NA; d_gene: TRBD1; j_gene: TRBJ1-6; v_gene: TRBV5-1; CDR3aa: CASSAGTADNSPLHF; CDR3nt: TGCGCCAGCAGCGCAGGGACAGCGGATAATTCACCCCTCCACTTT
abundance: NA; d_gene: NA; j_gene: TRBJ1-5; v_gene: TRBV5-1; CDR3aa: CASSPLGGLGEPQHF; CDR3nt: TGCGCCAGCAGCCCCCTGGGCGGGCTGGGGGAGCCCCAGCATTTT
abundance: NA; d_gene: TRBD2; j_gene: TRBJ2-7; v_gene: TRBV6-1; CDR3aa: CASSEWGLAGIYEQYF; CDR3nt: TGTGCCAGCAGTGAATGGGGACTAGCGGGTATCTACGAGCAGTACTTC
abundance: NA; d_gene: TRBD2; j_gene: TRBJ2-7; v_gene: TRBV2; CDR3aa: CASHIAGYEQYF; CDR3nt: TGTGCCAGCCATATAGCGGGATACGAGCAGTACTTC
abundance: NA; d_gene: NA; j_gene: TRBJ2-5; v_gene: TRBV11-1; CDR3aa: CASSILNGRLQETQYF; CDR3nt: TGTGCCAGCAGCATTTTAAACGGCAGGCTCCAAGAGACCCAGTACTTC
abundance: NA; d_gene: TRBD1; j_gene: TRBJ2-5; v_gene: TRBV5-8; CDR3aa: CASSFFPGQGRETQYF; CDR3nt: TGTGCCAGCAGCTTCTTTCCCGGACAGGGTAGGGAGACCCAGTACTTC
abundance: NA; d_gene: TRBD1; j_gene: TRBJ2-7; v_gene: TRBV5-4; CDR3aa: CASSPSPGQSYEQYF; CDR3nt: TGTGCCAGCAGCCCGAGTCCGGGACAGTCCTACGAGCAGTACTTC
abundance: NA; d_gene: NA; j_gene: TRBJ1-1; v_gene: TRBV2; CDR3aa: CASSDEGTNTEAFF; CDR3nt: TGTGCCAGCAGTGACGAGGGGACGAACACTGAAGCTTTCTTT
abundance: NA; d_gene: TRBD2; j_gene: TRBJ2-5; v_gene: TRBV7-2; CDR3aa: CASSSTSGPKTQYF; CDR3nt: TGTGCCAGCAGCTCTACTAGCGGGCCCAAGACCCAGTACTTC
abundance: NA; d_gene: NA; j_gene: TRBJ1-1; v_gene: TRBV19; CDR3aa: CASRGWDTEAFF; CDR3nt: TGTGCCAGCAGGGGATGGGACACTGAAGCTTTCTTT
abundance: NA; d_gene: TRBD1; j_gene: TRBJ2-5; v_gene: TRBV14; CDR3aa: CASSPRTGKETQYF; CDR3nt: TGTGCCAGCAGCCCAAGGACAGGGAAAGAGACCCAGTACTTC
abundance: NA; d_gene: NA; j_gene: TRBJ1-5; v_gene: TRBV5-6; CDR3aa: CASSFQGYSNQPQHF; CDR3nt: TGTGCCAGCAGCTTCCAGGGCTATAGCAATCAGCCCCAGCATTTT
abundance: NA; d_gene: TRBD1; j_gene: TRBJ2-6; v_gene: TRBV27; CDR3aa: CASSFLGQGSSGANVLTF; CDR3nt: TGTGCCAGCAGTTTTCTAGGACAGGGCAGCTCTGGGGCCAACGTCCTGACTTTC
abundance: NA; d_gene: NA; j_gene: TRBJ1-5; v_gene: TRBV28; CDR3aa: CASSLQGQGQPQHF; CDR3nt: TGTGCCAGCAGTTTGCAGGGACAAGGACAGCCCCAGCATTTT
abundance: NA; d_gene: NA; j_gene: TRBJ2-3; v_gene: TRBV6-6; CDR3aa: CASSPPAVDTQYF; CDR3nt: TGTGCCAGCAGCCCTCCAGCGGTTGATACGCAGTATTTT
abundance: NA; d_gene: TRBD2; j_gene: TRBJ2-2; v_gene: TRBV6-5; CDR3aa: CASTPGGGWTGELFF; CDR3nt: TGTGCCAGCACTCCCGGGGGGGGCTGGACCGGGGAGCTGTTTTTT
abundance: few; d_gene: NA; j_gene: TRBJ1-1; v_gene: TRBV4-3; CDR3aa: CASSPRGQGNTEAFF; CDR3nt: TGCGCCAGCAGCCCCCGAGGGCAGGGTAACACTGAAGCTTTCTTT
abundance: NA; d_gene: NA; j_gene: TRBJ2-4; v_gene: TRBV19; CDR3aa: CASSIGLAKNIQYF; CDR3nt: TGTGCCAGTAGTATAGGCTTAGCCAAAAACATTCAGTACTTC
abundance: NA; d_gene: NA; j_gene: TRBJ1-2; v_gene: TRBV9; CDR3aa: CASSVTQNYGYTF; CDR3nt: TGTGCCAGCAGCGTAACACAGAACTATGGCTACACCTTC